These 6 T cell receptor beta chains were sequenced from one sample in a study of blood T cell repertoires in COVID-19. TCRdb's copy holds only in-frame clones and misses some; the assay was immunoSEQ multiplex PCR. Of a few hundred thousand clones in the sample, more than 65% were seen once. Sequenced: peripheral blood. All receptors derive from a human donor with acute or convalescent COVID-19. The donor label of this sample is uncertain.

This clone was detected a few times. Here the CDR3 DNA reads TGCGCCAGCAGCGGTACAGGGCTGGCGAGCTTTAACACTGAAGCTTTCTTT. This encodes CASSGTGLASFNTEAFF. The chain joins TRBV5-1 to TRBJ1-1; tentatively, D is TRBD1 (6 bases). The germline V gene has CDR1 SGHRS and CDR2 YFSETQ. This CDR3 spans 17 amino acids. Trimming took off 4 bases at V and 2 bases at J, with 21 bases between the two ends.

CDR3 in amino acids: CASSMGQGVPYEQYF. The CDR3 DNA is TGTGCCAGTAGTATGGGACAGGGAGTCCCCTACGAGCAGTACTTC. The J gene is TRBJ2-7, the V gene TRBV19; 9 bases fit TRBD1. With V trimmed by 3 bases and J by 2 bases, 5 bases remained unmatched. Germline V lookup: CDR1 LNHDA, CDR2 SQIVND (reference sequence). This CDR3 spans 15 amino acids.

DNA of the CDR3: TGTGCCAGCAGCACCAACAGGGGGTATACTGAAGCTTTCTTT. Translating gives CASSTNRGYTEAFF. The V call is TRBV6-5, the J call TRBJ1-1; 8 nucleotides match TRBD1. The CDR3 spans 14 residues. The ends lost 6 bases at V and 5 bases at J; junction bases unmatched: 8. In germline, CDR1 is MNHEY, CDR2 SVGAGI.

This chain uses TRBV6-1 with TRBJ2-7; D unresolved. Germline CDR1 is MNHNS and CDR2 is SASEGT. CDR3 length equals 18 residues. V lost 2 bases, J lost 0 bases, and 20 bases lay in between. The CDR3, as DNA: TGTGCCAGCAGTGAACTAGGTCCTAGTTTTTTTAGCTCCTACGAGCAGTACTTC. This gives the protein CASSELGPSFFSSYEQYF.

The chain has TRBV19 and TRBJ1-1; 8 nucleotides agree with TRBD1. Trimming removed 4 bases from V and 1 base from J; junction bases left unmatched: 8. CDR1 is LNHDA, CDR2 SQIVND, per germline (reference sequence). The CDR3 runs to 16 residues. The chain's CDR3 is CASSTPRDRTNTEAFF. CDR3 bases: TGTGCCAGTAGTACCCCCCGGGACAGGACGAACACTGAAGCTTTCTTT.

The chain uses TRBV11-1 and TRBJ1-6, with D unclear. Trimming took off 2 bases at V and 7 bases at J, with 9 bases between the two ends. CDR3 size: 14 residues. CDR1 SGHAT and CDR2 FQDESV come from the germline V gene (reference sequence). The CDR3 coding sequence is TGTGCCAGCAGCTTAATTGAGGGAAATTCACCCCTCCACTTT. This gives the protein CASSLIEGNSPLHF.